This T cell receptor (beta chain) was sequenced during a study of T cell repertoires in aging, cancer and after chemotherapy. Peripheral blood genomic DNA, not sorted cells or RNA, was the template. A mixed TRB-A/B primer pool amplified rearranged TRB by multiplex touch-down PCR. TCRdb called the multiplex PCR reads again in MiXCR, with one record for every CDR3 protein. The repertoire holds some 1,500 distinct CDR3 sequences, with less than 40% as singletons. This clonotype has only a few counts. The source of this sequence is a human donor with a solid tumor. Sequencing was done on a sample of blood.

The CDR3 coding sequence is TGTGCCAGCAGTTTATCCGGGGGAGGGTATGAGACCCAGTACTTC. Translating it yields CASSLSGGGYETQYF. The rearrangement links TRBV27 to TRBJ2-5; TRBD2 matches 7 bases. Trimming took 0 bases from V and 5 from J; bases not matched to a gene: 6. Per germline, CDR1 MNHEY and CDR2 SMNVEV (reference sequence). The CDR3 runs 15 residues.